This T cell receptor beta chain was found in a study of shared clonotypes between healthy human individuals (dated by TCRdb to about 2020). For the study in its entirety: The cohort included a few men and two women between 18 and 49 years of age. For each donor, CD4 naive and CD4 memory were each given three plates, CD8 naive was given two plates, and CD8 memory was given one plate. The study deeply sequenced blood TCR repertoires of five healthy adults to estimate repertoire size and the extent of clonotype sharing between individuals. To increase sequencing depth and limit assay-specific biases, TCR repertoire library preparation and sequencing were carried out by different laboratories using diverse techniques. Leukapheresis yielded between about 0.94 and 8.9 billion PBMCs per donor. On the study overall, not on this receptor specifically: Based on pairwise subsampling, the degree of clonotype sharing among donors was expected to be affected by sequencing depth. Sharing across a handful of donors was observed for 4.5% to 6.5% of naive CD4, over 3% of naive CD8, about 2.3% of memory CD4, and around 0.4% of memory CD8 clonotypes. Higher generation probabilities were observed for clonotypes shared by all four sorted-subset donors than for non-shared clonotypes. The genetic and exposure-history diversity represented was limited by the small number of donors. Estimated clonotype richness was generally larger for naive than for memory subsets. Incomplete sequencing was indicated by rarefaction of sorted-subset datasets, despite the large sequencing depth. Sampling was restricted to blood, and TCR repertoires in tissue are likely to differ from TCR repertoires in blood.

The donors were healthy, HIV-negative adults with no recently reported acute infections or vaccinations. Every donor was a Caucasian adult residing in Nashville, Tennessee, USA. Magnetic negative selection was used to enrich CD4+ T cells, after which naive cells were positively selected on CD45RA and the negative fraction became the memory subset. After blood collection by leukapheresis, PBMCs were isolated using Ficoll-Histopaque density gradient centrifugation and then cryopreserved in the vapor phase of liquid nitrogen. Analytical flow cytometry was used to check the purity and quantity of each magnetically sorted T cell population. From each sorted fraction, genomic DNA was isolated and quantified by UV absorbance on a Nanodrop 2000c. Using the deep immunoSEQ assay, multiplex PCR amplified TCR CDR3 regions from genomic DNA. For each cell subset, the extracted genomic DNA was distributed evenly across all wells of several immunoSEQ 96-well plates, and each plate served as one replicate. For sorted subsets, about 220 ng of genomic DNA, equivalent to 25,000 to 35,000 T cell genomes, went into each replicate PCR. The purified libraries were quantified using a Qubit 3.0 fluorometer, sized with a Bioanalyzer 2100, and then quantified again using the KAPA Library Quantification kit. A separate single-read 150-cycle Illumina NextSeq 550 flow cell was used to sequence each immunoSEQ 96-well plate. The study's processing was this. The immunoSEQ output contained only junctional sequences without quality scores, so filtering could not match that applied to full-length reads. To assign V/J genes and CDR3, sequences were annotated using PyIR, a Python wrapper for IgBLAST v1.9, with IMGT germline references. Reads with weak V/J assignments (E-value above 1e-6), missing CDR3, stop codons, out-of-frame junctions, or ambiguous translated residues were removed. V3J clonotypes were defined as sequences sharing an identical inferred V gene, J gene, and CDR3 amino acid sequence. Percentage overlap between repertoires was computed as shared unique clonotypes divided by the size of the smaller repertoire. Richness of each repertoire was evaluated using RTK rarefaction, the Chao1 estimator, and Recon v2.1 estimates of unobserved clonotypes. For all TCRbeta clonotypes obtained by the gDNA method from a few donors, generation probabilities were computed with OLGA. TCRdb took over this immuneACCESS table, retaining in-frame rearrangements with V and J assigned. Such tables are incomplete; in checked studies, under half of the missing clones stem from an unresolved V gene, and the remainder is unexplained. The V and J calls and the clone size are those of that table, but D and trimming were determined from the DNA. The sample includes 2.5 million or so clones, with around nine tenths observed a single time. The ten largest clones take up over 0.12% of the sample.

The CDR3 spans 16 residues, from the cysteine through the phenylalanine. The read is trimmed to its CDR3 DNA, 48 bases read in frame from base 1. CDR1 and CDR2 are drawn from the germline V gene: MGHRA, YSYEKL. A distance of 15 bases separates the germline ends of V and J, which lose 0 bases and 6 bases respectively. As for this clone: No antigen is known for it. No base quality information exists; no much larger clone differs at one position.

Sequenced material: naive CD4+ T cells sorted from blood. Interpreted using the paper, the cell subset or site label stands for: CD45RA+ positively selected. The chain was built from TRBV4-1 and TRBJ2-4; the D segment could be TRBD2, given 5 matching bases. This receptor was identified in a man in his late teens or twenties in good health. The CDR3 protein is CASSQDRPGWGNIQYF. The DNA sequence follows: TGCGCCAGCAGCCAAGATCGGCCGGGATGGGGAAACATTCAGTACTTC.